These 14 T cell receptor beta chains were all obtained from the same sample, sequenced in a study of PD-1 blockade in classical Hodgkin lymphoma. Assay used: immunoSEQ multiplex PCR; TCRdb lists only in-frame clones, some missing. This table holds 27,000 or so clones, 72% found once. Stated time point: cycle 4 day 1 (C4D1), after less than seven weeks of nivolumab. Autologous stem cell transplantation was followed by relapse in every patient, and brentuximab vedotin exposure varied. Sequenced here: peripheral blood mononuclear cells (PBMCs), sampled before the fourth cycle of nivolumab. Receptors originate from a human donor with classical Hodgkin lymphoma.

The DNA for the CDR3 is TGTGCCAGCAGCGGGACTAGCGGGCGTAACACCGGGGAGCTGTTTTTT. Encoded protein: CASSGTSGRNTGELFF. The V and J genes are TRBV7-9 and TRBJ2-2, with 12 bases aligning to TRBD2. Germline CDR1 SEHNR, CDR2 FQNEAQ (reference sequence). CDR3 size: 16 residues. V was pared by 5 bases and J by 2 bases, with 3 bases of the junction left unmatched.

The V and J genes are TRBV5-1 and TRBJ2-1; 11 nucleotides match TRBD2. The CDR3 has 15 amino acids. V lost 7 bases and J lost 9; bases outside the gene matches: 12. CDR1 and CDR2 from the germline V gene are SGHRS and YFSETQ. The CDR3 region has the DNA TGCGCCAGCGCTAGCGGGGGGCATCCCGTCCCTGAGCAGTTCTTC. It yields the protein CASASGGHPVPEQFF.

The chain combines TRBV19 with TRBJ1-2; 7 bases fit TRBD1. This CDR3 is built from 17 residues. Trimming at V came to 6 bases and at J to 4 bases, leaving 17 bases not matched to a gene. Germline-derived CDR1 and CDR2 are LNHDA and SQIVND (reference sequence). DNA of the CDR3: TGTGCCAGTAGCCTTGACAGGGCAGATCGTGAGGTCTATGGCTACACCTTC. It codes for CASSLDRADREVYGYTF.

By its share, this clone is medium-sized. This chain links TRBV28 with TRBJ1-5; 7 positions agree with TRBD1. The germline gives CDR1 MDHEN, CDR2 SYDVKM. The CDR3 has 17 residues. With V trimmed by 5 bases and J by 0 bases, 10 bases remained unmatched. The CDR3 nucleotides are TGTGCCAGCAGTCTTGAAGCTACAGGGGATAGCAATCAGCCCCAGCATTTT. Amino acid sequence: CASSLEATGDSNQPQHF. The whole variable domain, filled in from reference TRBV28 and TRBJ1-5, reads DVKVTQSSRYLVKRTGEKVFLECVQDMDHENMFWYRQDPGLGLRLIYFSYDVKMKEKGDIPEGYSVSREKKERFSLILESASTNQTSMYLCASSLEATGDSNQPQHFGDGTRLSIL.

This clone was found a few times. This chain joins TRBV6-5 and TRBJ2-2; the D is unclear. Germline V lookup: CDR1 MNHEY, CDR2 SVGAGI. This CDR3 is 15 amino acids long. The V end lost 10 bases, the J end lost 5 bases, and 20 bases lay between the germline ends. The CDR3 bases are TGTGCCACGAATATCAACAGACTTAGTACCGGGGAGCTGTTTTTT. It encodes CATNINRLSTGELFF.

This clone occurred once. The chain combines TRBV27 with TRBJ2-1, with 12 bases aligning to TRBD2. The CDR3 runs 20 residues. The trim removed 0 bases at V and 2 bases at J, leaving 11 bases unmatched. Germline V gene lookup returns CDR1 MNHEY and CDR2 SMNVEV (reference sequence). The CDR3 loop reads CASSLSPNRLAGATYNEQFF. The CDR3, as DNA: TGTGCCAGCAGTTTATCCCCAAACCGACTAGCGGGAGCGACCTACAATGAGCAGTTCTTC.

The chain uses TRBV9 and TRBJ1-3; D ambiguous. Between the trimmed V and J ends, which lost 0 bases and 4 bases, there was a span of 8 bases. CDR3 length: 14 residues. Germline assignment: CDR1 SGDLS and CDR2 YYNGEE. The CDR3 sequence is CASSVGRQGNTIYF. CDR3 bases: TGTGCCAGCAGCGTAGGTCGGCAAGGAAACACCATATATTTT.

The chain combines TRBV28 with TRBJ1-5; TRBD1 agrees at 7 bases. Germline V gene lookup returns CDR1 MDHEN and CDR2 SYDVKM. The CDR3 runs 15 residues. The junction had 7 bases not matched to a gene; V was cut back by 6 bases and J by 2 bases. The CDR3 coding sequence is TGTGCCAGCAGGGGGGAACAGGGGCGCAATCAGCCCCAGCATTTT. Translation: CASRGEQGRNQPQHF.

The chain recombines TRBV7-2 with TRBJ2-7, with D possibly matching TRBD1 (6 bases). Per germline, CDR1 SGHTA and CDR2 FQGNSA. The CDR3 length is 14 residues. With 3 bases removed from V and 2 bases from J, the gap between germline ends came to 11 bases. The CDR3 nucleotides are TGTGCCAGCAGCTTTTTCGACAGGCCCTACGAGCAGTACTTC. Translated: CASSFFDRPYEQYF.

V gene TRBV5-5 combines with J gene TRBJ2-3, with D possibly being TRBD2 (7 bases). Germline CDR1 and CDR2: SGHKS and YYEKEE (reference sequence). The CDR3 runs to 15 residues. The V end was cut by 4 bases, the J end by 2 bases, with 14 bases between. The CDR3 DNA is TGTGCCAGCAGCCGACCCCGGGGGGCCACAGATACGCAGTATTTT. It specifies CASSRPRGATDTQYF.

This chain joins TRBV19 and TRBJ1-2; D unclear. The CDR3 contains 16 residues. The germline V and J ends were trimmed by 6 bases and 5 bases, with 22 bases remaining between them. From germline, CDR1 is LNHDA and CDR2 SQIVND (reference sequence). DNA for the CDR3: TGTGCCAGTAGCCGCGGAGGCAGAAACTATTTTTATGGCTACACCTTC. Amino acid sequence: CASSRGGRNYFYGYTF.

The chain employs TRBV30 and TRBJ2-7; 13 bases agree with TRBD2. V lost 2 bases and J lost 6; bases outside the gene matches: 4. CDR1 is GTSNPN and CDR2 is SVGIG in the germline V gene (reference sequence). The CDR3 consists of 14 residues. CDR3: CAWSLTSGGSEQYF. In DNA, the CDR3 is TGTGCCTGGAGTTTGACTAGCGGGGGGTCCGAGCAGTACTTC.

This clone was seen a few times. J is TRBJ1-6 and V is TRBV27, with 9 bases identical to TRBD1. J gave up 13 bases and V 5 bases, and 9 bases lay outside the gene matches. CDR3 size: 14 residues. Germline CDR1 reads MNHEY; CDR2 reads SMNVEV (reference sequence). CDR3 nucleotides: TGTGCCAGCAGTCAAGACAGGGGGTACGACCCCCTCCACTTT. It translates to CASSQDRGYDPLHF.

The V gene is TRBV27, the J gene TRBJ2-7; D is unclear. Between the trimmed V and J ends, which lost 5 bases and 3 bases, there was a span of 14 bases. The germline gives CDR1 MNHEY, CDR2 SMNVEV (reference sequence). CDR3 length: 14 residues. The CDR3 DNA reads as TGTGCCAGCAGTAATAAAGGGTACCTCTACGAGCAGTACTTC. Amino acids: CASSNKGYLYEQYF.